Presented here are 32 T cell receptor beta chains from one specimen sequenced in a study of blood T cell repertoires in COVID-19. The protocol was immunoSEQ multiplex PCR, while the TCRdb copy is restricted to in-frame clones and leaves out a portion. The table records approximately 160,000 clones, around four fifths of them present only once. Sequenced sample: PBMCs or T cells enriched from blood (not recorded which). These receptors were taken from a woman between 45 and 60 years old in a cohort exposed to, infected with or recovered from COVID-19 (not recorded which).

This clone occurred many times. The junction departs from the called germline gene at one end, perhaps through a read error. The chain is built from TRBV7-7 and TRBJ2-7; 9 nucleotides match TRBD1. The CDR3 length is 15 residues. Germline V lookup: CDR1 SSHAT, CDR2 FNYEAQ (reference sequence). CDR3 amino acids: CASSPSPTGGKEQYF. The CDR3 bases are TGTGCTAGCAGCCCCTCCCCGACAGGGGGAAAAGAGCAGTACTTC.

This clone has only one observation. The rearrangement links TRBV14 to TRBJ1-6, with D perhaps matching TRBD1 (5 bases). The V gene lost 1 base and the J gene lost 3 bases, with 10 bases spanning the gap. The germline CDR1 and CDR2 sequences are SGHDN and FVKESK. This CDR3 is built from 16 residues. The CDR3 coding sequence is TGTGCCAGCAGCCAAGTCAGGGCAGGCTATAATTCACCCCTCCACTTT. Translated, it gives CASSQVRAGYNSPLHF.

CDR3 sequence reads: CASSVDLETGGYTF. The DNA for the CDR3 is TGTGCCAGCAGCGTAGATTTGGAAACGGGAGGCTACACCTTC. The V gene is TRBV9, the J gene TRBJ1-2; D unresolved. The V end lost 0 bases, the J end lost 8 bases, and 14 bases lay between the germline ends. CDR1 is SGDLS, CDR2 YYNGEE, per germline. This CDR3 has 14 amino acids.

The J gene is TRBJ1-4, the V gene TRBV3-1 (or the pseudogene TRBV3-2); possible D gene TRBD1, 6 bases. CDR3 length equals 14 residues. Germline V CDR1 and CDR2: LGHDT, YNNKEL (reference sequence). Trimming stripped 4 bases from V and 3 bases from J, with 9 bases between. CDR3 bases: TGTGCCAGCAGCCTTGGGGGCCCTAATGAAAAACTGTTTTTT. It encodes CASSLGGPNEKLFF.

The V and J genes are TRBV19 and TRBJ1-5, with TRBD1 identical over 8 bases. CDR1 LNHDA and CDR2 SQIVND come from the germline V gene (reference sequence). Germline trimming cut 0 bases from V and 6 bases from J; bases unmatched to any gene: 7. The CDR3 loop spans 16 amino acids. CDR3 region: CASSIDPGQGRQPQHF. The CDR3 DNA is TGTGCCAGTAGTATAGATCCCGGACAGGGACGTCAGCCCCAGCATTTT.

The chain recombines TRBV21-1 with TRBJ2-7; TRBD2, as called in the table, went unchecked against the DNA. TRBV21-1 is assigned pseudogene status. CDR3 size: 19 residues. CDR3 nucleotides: TGTGCCAGCAGCCTCCCCCAGGGAGCTTACGCGGGACCTTACTACGAGCAGTACTTC. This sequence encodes CASSLPQGAYAGPYYEQYF.

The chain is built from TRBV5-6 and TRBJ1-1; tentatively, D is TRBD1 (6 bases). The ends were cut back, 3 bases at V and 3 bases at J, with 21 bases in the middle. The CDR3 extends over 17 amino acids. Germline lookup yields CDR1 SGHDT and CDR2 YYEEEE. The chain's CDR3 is CASSYRVGVLTYTEAFF. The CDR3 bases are TGTGCCAGCAGCTACAGGGTTGGGGTGCTAACATACACTGAAGCTTTCTTT. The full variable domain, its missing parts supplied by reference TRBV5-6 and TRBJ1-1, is DAGVTQSPTHLIKTRGQQVTLRCSPKSGHDTVSWYQQALGQGPQFIFQYYEEEERQRGNFPDRFSGHQFPNYSSELNVNALLLGDSALYLCASSYRVGVLTYTEAFFGQGTRLTVV.

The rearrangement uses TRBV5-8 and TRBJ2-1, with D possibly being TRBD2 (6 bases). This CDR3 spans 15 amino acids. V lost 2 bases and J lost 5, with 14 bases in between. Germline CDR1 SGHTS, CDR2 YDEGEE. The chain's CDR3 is CASSLSLLANNEQFF. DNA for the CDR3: TGTGCCAGCAGCTTATCGCTCCTAGCGAACAATGAGCAGTTCTTC.

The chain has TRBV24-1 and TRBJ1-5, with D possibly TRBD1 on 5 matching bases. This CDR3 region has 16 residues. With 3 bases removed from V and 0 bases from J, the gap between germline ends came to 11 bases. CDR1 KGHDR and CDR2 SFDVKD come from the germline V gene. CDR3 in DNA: TGTGCCACCAGTGATCAAACAGGTGATAGCAATCAGCCCCAGCATTTT. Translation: CATSDQTGDSNQPQHF.

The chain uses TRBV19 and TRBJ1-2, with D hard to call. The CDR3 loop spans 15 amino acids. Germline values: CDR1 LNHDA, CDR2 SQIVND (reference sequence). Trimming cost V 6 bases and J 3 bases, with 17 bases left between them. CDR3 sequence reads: CASRLLGESDYGYTF. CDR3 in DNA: TGTGCCAGTAGGCTCCTCGGGGAAAGTGACTATGGCTACACCTTC.

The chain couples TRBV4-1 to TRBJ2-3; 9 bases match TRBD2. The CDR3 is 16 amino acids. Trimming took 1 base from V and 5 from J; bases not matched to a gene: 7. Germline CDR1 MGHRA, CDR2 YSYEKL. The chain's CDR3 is CASSQVASGTVDTQYF. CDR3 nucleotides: TGCGCCAGCAGCCAAGTGGCTAGCGGGACCGTAGATACGCAGTATTTT.

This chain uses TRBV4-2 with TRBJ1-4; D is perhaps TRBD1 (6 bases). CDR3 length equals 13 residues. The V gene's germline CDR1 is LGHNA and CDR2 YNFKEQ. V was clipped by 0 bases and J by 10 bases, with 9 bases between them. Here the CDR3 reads CASSQDSGVKLFF. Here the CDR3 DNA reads TGTGCCAGCAGCCAAGATTCAGGGGTAAAACTGTTTTTT.

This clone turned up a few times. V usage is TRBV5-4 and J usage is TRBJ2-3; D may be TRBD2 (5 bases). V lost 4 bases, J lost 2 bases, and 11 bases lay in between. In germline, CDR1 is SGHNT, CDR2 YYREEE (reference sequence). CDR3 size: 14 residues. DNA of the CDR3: TGTGCCAGCAGCGCCTGGACTGTCACAGATACGCAGTATTTT. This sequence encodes CASSAWTVTDTQYF.

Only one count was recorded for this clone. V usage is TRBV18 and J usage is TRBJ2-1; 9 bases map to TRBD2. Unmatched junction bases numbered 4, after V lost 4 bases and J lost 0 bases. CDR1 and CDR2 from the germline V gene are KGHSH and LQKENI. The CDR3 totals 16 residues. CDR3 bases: TGTGCCAGCTCACGGACTAGCGCGGGCTCCTACAATGAGCAGTTCTTC. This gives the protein CASSRTSAGSYNEQFF.

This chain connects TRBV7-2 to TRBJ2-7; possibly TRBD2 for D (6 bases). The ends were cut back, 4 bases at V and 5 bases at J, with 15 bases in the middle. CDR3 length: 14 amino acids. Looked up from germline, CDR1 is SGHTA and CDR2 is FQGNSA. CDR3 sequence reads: CASSSQTSRDEQYF. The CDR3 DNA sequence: TGTGCCAGCAGCTCCCAGACTAGTAGGGACGAGCAGTACTTC.

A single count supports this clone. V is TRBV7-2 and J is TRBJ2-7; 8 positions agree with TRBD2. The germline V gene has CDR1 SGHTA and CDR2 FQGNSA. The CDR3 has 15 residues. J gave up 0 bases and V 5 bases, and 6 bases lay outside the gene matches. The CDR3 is CASSTRAGASYEQYF. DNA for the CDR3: TGTGCCAGCAGCACGAGAGCGGGGGCCTCCTACGAGCAGTACTTC.

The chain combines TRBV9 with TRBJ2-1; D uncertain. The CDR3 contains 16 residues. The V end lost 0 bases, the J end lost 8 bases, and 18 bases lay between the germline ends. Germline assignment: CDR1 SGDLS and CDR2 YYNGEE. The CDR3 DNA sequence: TGTGCCAGCAGCGTAGATGGCGGAGACCCCTTCGATGAGCAGTTCTTC. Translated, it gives CASSVDGGDPFDEQFF.

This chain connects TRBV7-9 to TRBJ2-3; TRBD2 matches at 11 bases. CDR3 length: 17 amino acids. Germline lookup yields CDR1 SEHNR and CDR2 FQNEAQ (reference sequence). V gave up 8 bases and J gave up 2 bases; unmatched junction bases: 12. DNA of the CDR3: TGTGCCAGCCAATCTGGGGCTAGCGGGAGGCTCACAGATACGCAGTATTTT. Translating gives CASQSGASGRLTDTQYF.

The CDR3 DNA reads TGTGCCACCAGTGATTTACCAAAGACAGGGTACTACAATGAGCAGTTCTTC. Protein sequence: CATSDLPKTGYYNEQFF. The chain recombines TRBV24-1 with TRBJ2-1; 7 bases match TRBD1. The germline CDR1 and CDR2 sequences are KGHDR and SFDVKD. V shed 1 base and J 3 bases; nucleotides not matched to a gene: 8. The CDR3 is 17 amino acids.

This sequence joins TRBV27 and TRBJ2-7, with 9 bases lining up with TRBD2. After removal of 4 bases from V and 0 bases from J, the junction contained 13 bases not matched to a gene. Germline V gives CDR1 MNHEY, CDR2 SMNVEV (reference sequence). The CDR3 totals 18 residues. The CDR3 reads CASSSKPGLAGISYEQYF. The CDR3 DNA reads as TGTGCCAGCAGTTCAAAGCCCGGGCTAGCGGGGATCTCCTACGAGCAGTACTTC.

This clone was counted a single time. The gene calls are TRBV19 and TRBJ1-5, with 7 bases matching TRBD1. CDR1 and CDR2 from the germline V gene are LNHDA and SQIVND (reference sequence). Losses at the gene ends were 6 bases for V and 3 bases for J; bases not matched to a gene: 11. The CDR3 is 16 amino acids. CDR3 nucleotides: TGTGCCAGTAGCACACCCACACAGGGGAACAATCAGCCCCAGCATTTT. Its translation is CASSTPTQGNNQPQHF.

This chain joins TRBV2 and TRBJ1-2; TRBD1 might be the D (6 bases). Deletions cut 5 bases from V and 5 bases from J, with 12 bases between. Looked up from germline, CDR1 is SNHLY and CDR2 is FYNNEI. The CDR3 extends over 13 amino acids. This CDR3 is CASSYRVGYGYTF. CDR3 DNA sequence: TGTGCCAGCAGTTACAGGGTCGGTTATGGCTACACCTTC.

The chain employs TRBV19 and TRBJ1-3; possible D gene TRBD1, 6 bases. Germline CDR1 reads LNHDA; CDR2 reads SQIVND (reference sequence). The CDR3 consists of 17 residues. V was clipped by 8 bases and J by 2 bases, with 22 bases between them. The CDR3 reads CASQTDVPGTTGNTIYF. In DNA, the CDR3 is TGTGCCAGTCAAACCGATGTACCAGGGACAACTGGAAACACCATATATTTT.

The CDR3: CASSVDVPGTGGMVSGANVLTF. The CDR3, as DNA: TGTGCCAGCAGCGTAGATGTCCCGGGGACAGGGGGCATGGTCTCTGGGGCCAACGTCCTGACTTTC. The V and J genes are TRBV9 and TRBJ2-6, with 12 bases lining up with TRBD1. This CDR3 region has 22 residues. CDR1 is SGDLS, CDR2 YYNGEE, per germline. The ends lost 0 bases at V and 0 bases at J; junction bases unmatched: 13.

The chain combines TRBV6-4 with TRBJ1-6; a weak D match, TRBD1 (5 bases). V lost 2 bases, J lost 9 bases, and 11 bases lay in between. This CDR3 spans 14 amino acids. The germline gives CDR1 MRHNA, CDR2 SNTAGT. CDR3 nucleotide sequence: TGTGCCAGCAGTGACGGGCAGGGAGGTTCACCCCTCCACTTT. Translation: CASSDGQGGSPLHF.

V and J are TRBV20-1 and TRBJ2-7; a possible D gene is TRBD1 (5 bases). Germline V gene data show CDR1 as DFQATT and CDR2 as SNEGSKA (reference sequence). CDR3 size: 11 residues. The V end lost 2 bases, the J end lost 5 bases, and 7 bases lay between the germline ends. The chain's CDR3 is CSARSRDEQYF. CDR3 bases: TGCAGTGCTAGAAGCAGGGACGAGCAGTACTTC.

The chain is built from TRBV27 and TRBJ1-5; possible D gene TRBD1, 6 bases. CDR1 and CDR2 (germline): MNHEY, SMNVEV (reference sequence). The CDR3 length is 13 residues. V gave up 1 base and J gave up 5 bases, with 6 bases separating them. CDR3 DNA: TGTGCCAGCAGTTTATGGACAGATCAGCCCCAGCATTTT. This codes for CASSLWTDQPQHF.

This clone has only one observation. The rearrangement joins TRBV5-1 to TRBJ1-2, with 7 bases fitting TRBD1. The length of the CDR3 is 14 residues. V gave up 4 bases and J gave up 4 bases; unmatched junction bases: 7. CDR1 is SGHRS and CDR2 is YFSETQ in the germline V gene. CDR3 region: CASSTPGQSYGYTF. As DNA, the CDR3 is TGCGCCAGCAGCACGCCGGGACAGAGCTATGGCTACACCTTC. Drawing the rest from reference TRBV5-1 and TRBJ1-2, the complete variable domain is KAGVTQTPRYLIKTRGQQVTLSCSPISGHRSVSWYQQTPGQGLQFLFEYFSETQRNKGNFPGRFSGRQFSNSRSEMNVSTLELGDSALYLCASSTPGQSYGYTFGSGTRLTVV.

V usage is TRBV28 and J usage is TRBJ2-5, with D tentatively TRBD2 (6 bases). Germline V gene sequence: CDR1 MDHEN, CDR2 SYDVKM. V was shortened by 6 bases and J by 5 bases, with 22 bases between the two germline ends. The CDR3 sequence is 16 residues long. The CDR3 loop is CASSETSGTPTETQYF. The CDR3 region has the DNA TGTGCCAGCAGCGAAACCTCCGGGACTCCCACCGAGACCCAGTACTTC.

The CDR3, as DNA: TGTGCCAGCTCACCGGGGCTCTCCGGGCTGGAAGAGACCCAGTACTTC. Its protein is CASSPGLSGLEETQYF. The chain carries TRBV18 and TRBJ2-5; the D gene is possibly TRBD1 (5 bases). Looked up from germline, CDR1 is KGHSH and CDR2 is LQKENI. Deletions cut 3 bases from V and 3 bases from J, with 17 bases between. This CDR3 has 16 amino acids. The full variable domain, in which reference TRBV18 and TRBJ2-5 provide the parts outside the CDR3, is NAGVMQNPRHLVRRRGQEARLRCSPMKGHSHVYWYRQLPEEGLKFMVYLQKENIIDESGMPKERFSAEFPKEGPSILRIQQVVRGDSAAYFCASSPGLSGLEETQYFGPGTRLLVL.

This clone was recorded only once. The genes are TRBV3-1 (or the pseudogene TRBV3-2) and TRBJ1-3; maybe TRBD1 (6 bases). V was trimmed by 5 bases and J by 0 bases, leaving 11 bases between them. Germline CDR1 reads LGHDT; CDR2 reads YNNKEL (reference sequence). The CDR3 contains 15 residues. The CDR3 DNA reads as TGTGCCAGCAGCTACGGACAGAGCTCTGGAAACACCATATATTTT. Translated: CASSYGQSSGNTIYF.

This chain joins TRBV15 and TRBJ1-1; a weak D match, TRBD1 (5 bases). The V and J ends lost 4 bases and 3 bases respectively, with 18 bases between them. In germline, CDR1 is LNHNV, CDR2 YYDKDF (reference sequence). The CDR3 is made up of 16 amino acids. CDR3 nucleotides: TGTGCCACCAGCACCGAAGGAGGGGTAATGGACACTGAAGCTTTCTTT. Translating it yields CATSTEGGVMDTEAFF. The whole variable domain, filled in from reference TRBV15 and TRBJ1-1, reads DAMVIQNPRYQVTQFGKPVTLSCSQTLNHNVMYWYQQKSSQAPKLLFHYYDKDFNNEADTPDNFQSRRPNTSFCFLDIRSPGLGDTAMYLCATSTEGGVMDTEAFFGQGTRLTVV.